One and the same sample provided the 16 T cell receptor beta chains below, sequenced in a study of blood T cell repertoires in COVID-19. Repertoires were generated with immunoSEQ multiplex PCR, while TCRdb's copy carries only in-frame clones and drops some. The table includes approximately 260,000 clones, about 85% detected once. The sample comprised peripheral blood. The receptors were gathered from a man aged 18-30 years with active or convalescent COVID-19.

The chain is built from TRBV7-9 and TRBJ2-5, with D perhaps TRBD2 (5 bases). Germline CDR1 SEHNR, CDR2 FQNEAQ (reference sequence). The CDR3 extends over 19 amino acids. V lost 2 bases, J lost 2 bases, and 24 bases lay in between. The CDR3, as DNA: TGTGCCAGCAGCTTAAGTTTAGCGAACTCACACAGCCCTCAAGAGACCCAGTACTTC. It encodes CASSLSLANSHSPQETQYF.

About this clone: An end of the junction differs from the germline gene, which may be a read error. The chain carries TRBV28 and TRBJ2-7, with TRBD1 as a possible D gene (5 bases). This CDR3 region has 15 residues. From germline, CDR1 is MDHEN and CDR2 SYDVKM. CDR3 protein: CASSLYRTGSDEQYF. In DNA form, the CDR3 reads TGTGCCAGCAGTTTATACAGGACCGGCTCCGACGAGCAGTACTTC.

The chain employs TRBV6-6 and TRBJ2-4; 8 bases line up with TRBD1. Germline values: CDR1 MNHNY, CDR2 SVGAGI (reference sequence). Trimming at V came to 4 bases and at J to 7 bases, leaving 3 bases not matched to a gene. CDR3 length equals 13 residues. DNA for the CDR3: TGTGCCAGCAGTTCGGACAGGGCGAACATTCAGTACTTC. Amino acids: CASSSDRANIQYF.

The J gene is TRBJ1-5, the V gene TRBV6-6; TRBD1 matches at 8 bases. Germline values: CDR1 MNHNY, CDR2 SVGAGI (reference sequence). This CDR3 region has 17 residues. V trimming: 5 bases; J trimming: 1 base; junction bases outside the gene matches: 10. CDR3 in amino acids: CASSPTGGFSSNQPQHF. The CDR3 DNA reads TGTGCCAGCAGTCCAACAGGGGGGTTTTCGAGCAATCAGCCCCAGCATTTT.

J is TRBJ1-2 and V is TRBV6-5; D is perhaps TRBD1 (5 bases). The CDR3 length is 14 residues. Germline V CDR1 and CDR2: MNHEY, SVGAGI. Between the trimmed V and J ends, which lost 2 bases and 8 bases, there was a span of 15 bases. CDR3 coding DNA: TGTGCCAGCAGTTACGCCCGACTGGGGGGAGGCTACACCTTC. Its protein product is CASSYARLGGGYTF.

This clone was detected only a few times. This rearrangement joins TRBV5-1 to TRBJ1-1; 7 bases agree with TRBD1. V gave up 4 bases and J gave up 0 bases; unmatched junction bases: 6. Germline CDR1 and CDR2: SGHRS and YFSETQ. The CDR3 is 15 residues long. CDR3 protein: CASSNDRAMNTEAFF. The CDR3 nucleotides are TGCGCCAGCAGCAACGACAGGGCGATGAACACTGAAGCTTTCTTT.

The chain links TRBV5-1 to TRBJ1-1; D perhaps matches TRBD1 (5 bases). Trimming shortened V by 0 bases and J by 1 base, and 13 bases separated the two germline ends. The CDR3 covers 16 residues. CDR1 is SGHRS and CDR2 is YFSETQ in the germline V gene. The CDR3 sequence is CASSLAVSRANTEAFF. The CDR3, as DNA: TGCGCCAGCAGCTTGGCCGTTTCCAGGGCGAACACTGAAGCTTTCTTT.

The V and J genes are TRBV3-1 (or the pseudogene TRBV3-2) and TRBJ1-5; D remains unclear. Looked up from germline, CDR1 is LGHDT and CDR2 is YNNKEL (reference sequence). CDR3 length: 14 amino acids. V was shortened by 1 base and J by 0 bases, with 4 bases between the two germline ends. As DNA, the CDR3 is TGTGCCAGCAGCCAAGCTCCTAGCAATCAGCCCCAGCATTTT. Its translation is CASSQAPSNQPQHF.

This chain uses TRBV4-2 with TRBJ1-1, with a tentative D call TRBD1 (5 bases). CDR1 LGHNA and CDR2 YNFKEQ come from the germline V gene. Trimming stripped 0 bases from V and 5 bases from J, with 10 bases between. The CDR3 extends over 14 amino acids. DNA of the CDR3: TGTGCCAGCAGCCAAGACAGGGCCGGGACTGAAGCTTTCTTT. It translates to CASSQDRAGTEAFF.

This rearrangement joins TRBV2 to TRBJ1-5, with 9 bases identical to TRBD1. Trimming took 5 bases from V and 1 from J; bases not matched to a gene: 3. The CDR3 is 15 amino acids. Germline V lookup: CDR1 SNHLY, CDR2 FYNNEI. The CDR3 sequence: CASSLQGASNQPQHF. The CDR3 DNA sequence: TGTGCCAGCAGTCTACAGGGGGCGAGCAATCAGCCCCAGCATTTT.

This rearrangement joins TRBV2 to TRBJ1-5; 10 nucleotides line up with TRBD1. The CDR3 spans 14 residues. Germline V gene lookup returns CDR1 SNHLY and CDR2 FYNNEI. V trimming: 6 bases; J trimming: 4 bases; junction bases outside the gene matches: 3. The CDR3: CASRGTGANQPQHF. The CDR3 DNA sequence: TGTGCCAGCAGGGGGACAGGGGCAAATCAGCCCCAGCATTTT. The whole variable domain, filled in from reference TRBV2 and TRBJ1-5, reads EPEVTQTPSHQVTQMGQEVILRCVPISNHLYFYWYRQILGQKVEFLVSFYNNEISEKSEIFDDQFSVERPDGSNFTLKIRSTKLEDSAMYFCASRGTGANQPQHFGDGTRLSIL.

The chain carries TRBV5-1 and TRBJ2-1, with D unresolved. The length of the CDR3 is 12 residues. CDR1 and CDR2 (germline): SGHRS, YFSETQ. Trimming took 0 bases from V and 12 from J, leaving 10 bases between them. The CDR3 protein is CASSLDRLGQFF. Written as DNA, the CDR3 is TGCGCCAGCAGCTTGGACCGACTCGGGCAGTTCTTC.

This chain connects TRBV12-5 to TRBJ1-5; D is undetermined. CDR3 length equals 20 residues. Germline values: CDR1 LGHNT, CDR2 FRNRAP. The ends were cut back, 5 bases at V and 3 bases at J, with 29 bases in the middle. This CDR3 is CASGPPLGYGGAHPNQPQHF. The CDR3 DNA reads as TGTGCTAGTGGTCCACCTTTGGGTTATGGCGGCGCTCACCCCAATCAGCCCCAGCATTTT. Filled out from reference TRBV12-5 and TRBJ1-5, the complete variable domain reads DARVTQTPRHKVTEMGQEVTMRCQPILGHNTVFWYRQTMMQGLELLAYFRNRAPLDDSGMPKDRFSAEMPDATLATLKIQPSEPRDSAVYFCASGPPLGYGGAHPNQPQHFGDGTRLSIL.

In this sample, this clone turned up a few times. The chain couples TRBV28 to TRBJ2-7; 7 bases match TRBD1. Germline assignment: CDR1 MDHEN and CDR2 SYDVKM. Losses at the gene ends were 8 bases for V and 3 bases for J; bases not matched to a gene: 10. This CDR3 comprises 14 residues. CDR3 in amino acids: CASGMIQGIYEQYF. DNA for the CDR3: TGTGCCAGCGGAATGATACAGGGGATCTACGAGCAGTACTTC.

The sample holds one count of this clone. The chain combines TRBV4-1 with TRBJ2-3, with TRBD2 matching 7 bases. This CDR3 has 15 residues. CDR1 is MGHRA, CDR2 YSYEKL, per germline. V shed 6 bases and J 1 base; nucleotides not matched to a gene: 7. The CDR3 is CASSRAGEGTDTQYF. The CDR3 DNA reads as TGCGCCAGCAGTCGCGCGGGGGAGGGCACAGATACGCAGTATTTT.

This clone has a single count. The CDR3 is CAWSPGQGANYGYTF. The CDR3 region has the DNA TGTGCCTGGAGTCCCGGACAGGGCGCTAACTATGGCTACACCTTC. This chain links TRBV30 with TRBJ1-2; TRBD1 agrees at 8 bases. J gave up 0 bases and V 2 bases, and 5 bases lay outside the gene matches. The germline CDR1 and CDR2 sequences are GTSNPN and SVGIG (reference sequence). The CDR3 totals 15 residues.